These 23 T cell receptor beta chains came from one sample sequenced in a study of intratumoral heterogeneity in liver cancer. Tumour samples came from separate, distinct regions of the hepatocellular carcinoma nodule. The assay was immunoSEQ multiplex PCR, and TCRdb's table has in-frame clones only and misses some. The sample holds approximately 6,700 clones, approximately 60% seen once. This specimen consisted of tumor tissue, obtained before any cancer treatment. All receptors come from a man between 65 and 79 years old with hepatocellular carcinoma.

By frequency in the sample, this clone is large. The rearrangement uses TRBV4-1 and TRBJ2-1; TRBD1 or TRBD2 may be the D gene (5 bases each). Trimming stripped 2 bases from V and 6 bases from J, with 8 bases between. The CDR3 loop spans 13 amino acids. Germline lookup yields CDR1 MGHRA and CDR2 YSYEKL. The CDR3 loop reads CASSQWGFNEQFF. The CDR3 region has the DNA TGCGCCAGCAGCCAATGGGGGTTCAATGAGCAGTTCTTC.

This chain links TRBV6-2 or TRBV6-3 with TRBJ1-2, with D unresolved. The CDR3 is made up of 14 amino acids. The germline V and J ends were trimmed by 4 bases and 1 base, with 10 bases remaining between them. Germline V gives CDR1 MNHEY, CDR2 SVGEGT. The CDR3 DNA is TGTGCCAGCAGTTCACGGACCGATAACTATGGCTACACCTTC. Translated: CASSSRTDNYGYTF.

Relative to its sample, this clone is medium-sized. V and J are TRBV18 and TRBJ2-1; TRBD1 might be the D (5 bases). Germline values: CDR1 KGHSH, CDR2 LQKENI. The CDR3 is 17 residues long. V was pared by 4 bases and J by 5 bases, with 21 bases between. CDR3 DNA sequence: TGTGCCAGCTCACTGTTTTCCCGTCCAGGGCGGAACAATGAGCAGTTCTTC. Its protein product is CASSLFSRPGRNNEQFF.

The chain carries TRBV3-1 (or the pseudogene TRBV3-2) and TRBJ1-1; D remains ambiguous. Germline assignment: CDR1 LGHDT and CDR2 YNNKEL (reference sequence). This CDR3 comprises 15 residues. V was clipped by 3 bases and J by 3 bases, with 14 bases between them. In DNA, the CDR3 is TGTGCCAGCAGCCAGGGATTACGGTCACACACTGAAGCTTTCTTT. Its protein product is CASSQGLRSHTEAFF.

The rearrangement joins TRBV7-9 to TRBJ1-6, with a tentative D call TRBD1 (6 bases). With 0 bases removed from V and 5 bases from J, the gap between germline ends came to 14 bases. CDR1 and CDR2 from the germline V gene are SEHNR and FQNEAQ (reference sequence). The CDR3 contains 17 residues. CDR3 protein: CASSLAGAGQDNSPLHF. The CDR3 nucleotides read TGTGCCAGCAGCTTAGCGGGGGCGGGACAAGATAATTCACCCCTCCACTTT.

This clone showed up just a few times. The rearrangement joins TRBV12-5 to TRBJ2-7, with D possibly matching TRBD1 (5 bases). Trimming stripped 2 bases from V and 3 bases from J, with 14 bases between. Germline values: CDR1 LGHNT, CDR2 FRNRAP. There are 15 residues in the CDR3. The CDR3 region is CASGLIQGINYEQYV. The CDR3 DNA follows: TGTGCTAGTGGTTTGATCCAGGGAATTAACTACGAGCAGTACGTC.

The chain couples TRBV6-6 to TRBJ1-4, with 8 bases that match TRBD1. The CDR3 has 14 residues. J was trimmed by 8 bases and V by 6 bases; bases with no gene match: 8. The germline V gene encodes CDR1 MNHNY and CDR2 SVGAGI (reference sequence). Here the CDR3 DNA reads TGTGCCAGCAGAAAAGAGACAGGGGTCGAAAAACTGTTTTTT. Its translation: CASRKETGVEKLFF.

The rearrangement links TRBV9 to TRBJ2-1; a possible D gene is TRBD2 (6 bases). This CDR3 region has 15 residues. Trimming took 0 bases from V and 9 from J, leaving 16 bases between them. Looked up from germline, CDR1 is SGDLS and CDR2 is YYNGEE. This chain's CDR3 is CASSVVGAGEVEQFF. CDR3 DNA sequence: TGTGCCAGCAGCGTAGTGGGTGCTGGGGAGGTTGAGCAGTTCTTC.

The chain couples TRBV19 to TRBJ1-6; 10 nucleotides agree with TRBD1. CDR1 is LNHDA and CDR2 is SQIVND in the germline V gene (reference sequence). This CDR3 spans 15 amino acids. The trim removed 5 bases at V and 8 bases at J, leaving 6 bases unmatched. The CDR3 spells CASSSPGQGYSPLHF. The CDR3 nucleotides read TGTGCCAGTAGTTCACCGGGACAGGGGTATTCACCCCTCCACTTT.

V is TRBV12-3 or TRBV12-4 and J is TRBJ2-2; D is perhaps TRBD1 (6 bases). This CDR3 contains 13 residues. V lost 7 bases and J 7 bases, leaving 13 bases between the germline ends. The CDR3 protein is CASTFGQYGELFF. The CDR3 coding sequence is TGTGCCAGCACTTTCGGACAGTACGGGGAGCTGTTTTTT.

Judged by abundance, this clone is medium-sized (0.01 to 0.1%). This chain joins TRBV19 and TRBJ2-7; D is unclear. This CDR3 is built from 12 residues. Germline V lookup: CDR1 LNHDA, CDR2 SQIVND (reference sequence). V was cut by 3 bases and J by 2 bases, with 5 bases left in between. This CDR3 reads CASSIGTYEQYF. CDR3 nucleotide sequence: TGTGCCAGTAGTATCGGTACCTACGAGCAGTACTTC.

This sequence joins TRBV6-6 and TRBJ1-4, with 7 bases that match TRBD1. The CDR3 contains 15 residues. The trim removed 2 bases at V and 5 bases at J, leaving 5 bases unmatched. CDR1 is MNHNY, CDR2 SVGAGI, per germline (reference sequence). CDR3 region: CASSYTGTANEKLFF. In DNA form, the CDR3 reads TGTGCCAGCAGTTACACCGGGACAGCGAATGAAAAACTGTTTTTT.

This clone was seen a handful of times. The chain combines TRBV29-1 with TRBJ1-4, with a tentative D call TRBD1 (5 bases). CDR1 SQVTM and CDR2 ANQGSEA come from the germline V gene. Trimming left V 6 bases short and J 4 bases short, with 9 bases between. This CDR3 has 12 residues. The CDR3 sequence: CSVSRDNEKLFF. The CDR3 coding sequence is TGCAGCGTCTCCAGGGATAATGAAAAACTGTTTTTT.

This clone counts as medium-sized. This sequence joins TRBV7-2 and TRBJ1-4; D gene ambiguous. Germline V gene lookup returns CDR1 SGHTA and CDR2 FQGNSA. The CDR3 loop spans 14 amino acids. Trimming removed 10 bases from V and 4 bases from J, with 16 bases in between. As DNA, the CDR3 is TGTGCCACCTCCTCGAGGGCCAGTAATGAAAAACTGTTTTTT. It encodes CATSSRASNEKLFF.

V gene TRBV10-1 combines with J gene TRBJ2-3; 7 positions match TRBD2. V lost 6 bases to trimming and J lost 2 bases; unmatched junction nucleotides: 2. The germline gives CDR1 WNHNN, CDR2 SYGVQD (reference sequence). The CDR3 runs to 13 residues. The CDR3 here is CASRGTTTDTQYF. CDR3 DNA sequence: TGCGCCAGCAGGGGGACTACCACAGATACGCAGTATTTT.

The chain employs TRBV7-8 and TRBJ2-7; TRBD2 is a possible D gene (7 bases). The CDR3 sequence is 15 residues long. Germline V gene lookup returns CDR1 SGHVS and CDR2 FQNEAQ. The V and J ends lost 1 base and 5 bases respectively, with 15 bases between them. The DNA of the CDR3 is TGTGCCAGCAGCTTAGGGGGAGGGGGGACAAACGAGCAGTACGTC. This codes for CASSLGGGGTNEQYV.

For the CDR3, the DNA is TGTGCCAGCAGCCCAAGACAGGGGAGTCCTGGAAACACCATATATTTT. Its protein product is CASSPRQGSPGNTIYF. This rearrangement joins TRBV9 to TRBJ1-3; 8 nucleotides line up with TRBD1. CDR3 size: 16 residues. The V gene's germline CDR1 is SGDLS and CDR2 YYNGEE. Germline trimming cut 4 bases from V and 2 bases from J; bases unmatched to any gene: 8.

The rearrangement uses TRBV20-1 and TRBJ2-4, with D perhaps matching TRBD1 (6 bases). The germline CDR1 and CDR2 sequences are DFQATT and SNEGSKA (reference sequence). This CDR3 is 15 amino acids long. Trimming stripped 3 bases from V and 0 bases from J, with 12 bases between. The CDR3 is CSASWDTRAKNIQYF. The DNA for the CDR3 is TGCAGTGCTAGTTGGGACACCCGAGCCAAAAACATTCAGTACTTC.

The V and J genes are TRBV6-1 and TRBJ1-5; D unresolved. Germline V gene sequence: CDR1 MNHNS, CDR2 SASEGT. Trimming cost V 0 bases and J 3 bases, with 9 bases left between them. CDR3 length equals 15 residues. The CDR3 here is CASSEAGGSNQPQHF. CDR3 coding DNA: TGTGCCAGCAGTGAAGCGGGCGGATCCAATCAGCCCCAGCATTTT.

By its share, this clone is medium-sized. The V gene is TRBV15, the J gene TRBJ2-2, with 7 nucleotides matching TRBD2. V lost 1 base and J lost 10; bases outside the gene matches: 3. CDR3 length: 13 residues. Per germline, CDR1 LNHNV and CDR2 YYDKDF (reference sequence). The CDR3 loop reads CATSRVAGEELFF. The CDR3 bases are TGTGCCACCAGCAGAGTTGCGGGGGAGGAGCTGTTTTTT.

This clone was observed a handful of times. V is TRBV6-6 and J is TRBJ1-1; the match to TRBD1 covers 7 bases. CDR1 MNHNY and CDR2 SVGAGI come from the germline V gene (reference sequence). The CDR3 is made up of 14 amino acids. Trimming removed 6 bases from V and 3 bases from J; junction bases left unmatched: 7. CDR3 amino acids: CASRRQGRDTEAFF. CDR3 nucleotide sequence: TGTGCCAGCAGACGACAGGGTCGGGACACTGAAGCTTTCTTT.

For this clone: The same CDR3 arises from other DNA sequences in this sample as well. J is TRBJ1-5 and V is TRBV6-1, with a tentative D call TRBD1 (5 bases). V lost 0 bases, J lost 7 bases, and 10 bases lay in between. From germline, CDR1 is MNHNS and CDR2 SASEGT. The CDR3 covers 14 residues. The chain's CDR3 is CASSEARGWQPQHF. CDR3 coding DNA: TGTGCCAGCAGTGAAGCCCGGGGCTGGCAGCCCCAGCATTTT.

The rearrangement links TRBV9 to TRBJ2-1, with a possible D match to TRBD2 (6 bases). The CDR3 runs to 14 residues. Looked up from germline, CDR1 is SGDLS and CDR2 is YYNGEE. V was shortened by 3 bases and J by 4 bases, with 11 bases between the two germline ends. CDR3 sequence reads: CASSEAGGYNEQFF. The CDR3 DNA sequence: TGTGCCAGCAGCGAAGCGGGCGGTTACAATGAGCAGTTCTTC.